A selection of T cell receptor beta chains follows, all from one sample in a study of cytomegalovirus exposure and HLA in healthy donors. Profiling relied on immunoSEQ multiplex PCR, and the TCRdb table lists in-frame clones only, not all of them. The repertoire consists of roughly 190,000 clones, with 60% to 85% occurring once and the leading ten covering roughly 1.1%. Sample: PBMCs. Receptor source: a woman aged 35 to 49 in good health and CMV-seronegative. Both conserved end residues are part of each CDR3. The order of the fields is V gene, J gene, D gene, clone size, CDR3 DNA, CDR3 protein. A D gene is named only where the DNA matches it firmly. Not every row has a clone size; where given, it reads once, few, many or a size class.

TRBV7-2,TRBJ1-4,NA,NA,TGTGCCAGCAGCTCCCGGGGCGGGGGCCGGGCAACTAATGAAAAACTGTTTTTT,CASSSRGGGRATNEKLFF
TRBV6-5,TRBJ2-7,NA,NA,TGTGCCAGCAGTAAATCCGTAAATTCTTACGAGCAGTACTTC,CASSKSVNSYEQYF
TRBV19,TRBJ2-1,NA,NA,TGTGCCAGTAGTCCTGGGACAACTCAGAAGCAGTTCTTC,CASSPGTTQKQFF
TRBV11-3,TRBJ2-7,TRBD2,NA,TGTGCCAGCAGCTTAGACCTAGCGGGAGTAAACGAGCAGTACTTC,CASSLDLAGVNEQYF
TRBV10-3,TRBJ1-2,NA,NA,TGTGCCATCAGTGAGGGGCAGGGGAGCGACTACACCTTC,CAISEGQGSDYTF
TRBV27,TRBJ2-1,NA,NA,TGTGCCAGCAGTCCATGGGAGGACCGCCACAATGAGCAGTTCTTC,CASSPWEDRHNEQFF
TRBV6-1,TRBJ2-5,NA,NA,TGTGCCAGCAGTGACAGTGGGTACAGGTCACACGAGACCCAGTACTTC,CASSDSGYRSHETQYF
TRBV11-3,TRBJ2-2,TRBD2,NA,TGTGCCAGCAGCTACAGACTAGCGGGTGCGAACACCGGGGAGCTGTTTTTT,CASSYRLAGANTGELFF
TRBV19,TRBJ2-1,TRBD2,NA,TGTGCCAGTAGTATAGTCCACGTGGCTAGCGGTCGGAACAATGAGCAGTTCTTC,CASSIVHVASGRNNEQFF
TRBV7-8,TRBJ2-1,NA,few,TGTGCCAGCAGCTCCTATAACTCGAGAGGCGATGAGCAGTTCTTC,CASSSYNSRGDEQFF
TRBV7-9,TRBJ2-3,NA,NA,TGTGCCAGCAGCCTACCCCCAGGGGCCCTTGCAATCACAGATACGCAGTATTTT,CASSLPPGALAITDTQYF
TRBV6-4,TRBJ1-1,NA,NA,TGTGCCAGCAGTCTTAGGGAGGGAGCCACTGAAGCTTTCTTT,CASSLREGATEAFF
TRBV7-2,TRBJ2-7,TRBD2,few,TGTGCCAGCAGCGGTACTAGCGGGAGGGCCCGGGAGCAGTACTTC,CASSGTSGRAREQYF
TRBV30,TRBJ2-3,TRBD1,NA,TGTGCCTGGACCCTGACAGGGTCCGATACGCAGTATTTT,CAWTLTGSDTQYF
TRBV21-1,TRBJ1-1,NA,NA,TGTGCCAGCAGCCCCCCCGGGACAATGAACACTGAAGCTTTCTTT,CASSPPGTMNTEAFF
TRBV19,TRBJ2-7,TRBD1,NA,TGTGCCAGTAGACTGGACAGGGGGCAGGACGAGCAGTACTTC,CASRLDRGQDEQYF
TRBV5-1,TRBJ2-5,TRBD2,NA,TGCGCCAGCAGCTTTTCTCCGCTCAGCGGGAGGAGGCAAGAGACCCAGTACTTC,CASSFSPLSGRRQETQYF
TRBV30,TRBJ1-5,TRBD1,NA,TGTGCCTGGGATCGGACAGGGAACCAGCCCCAGCATTTT,CAWDRTGNQPQHF
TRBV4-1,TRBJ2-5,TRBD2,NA,TGCGCCAGCAGCCAAGGTAGCCCCTTACTAGCGGGAGGCCAAGAGACCCAGTACTTC,CASSQGSPLLAGGQETQYF
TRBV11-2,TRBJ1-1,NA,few,TGTGCCAGCAGCTTTGGCAGGGCCCCTGGAACTGAAGCTTTCTTT,CASSFGRAPGTEAFF
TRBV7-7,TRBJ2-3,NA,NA,TGTGCTAGCAGCTCGGTTAACACAGATACGCAGTATTTT,CASSSVNTDTQYF
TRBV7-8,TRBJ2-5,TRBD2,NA,TGTGCCAGCAGCCTGCTAGCGGGAGGCGTGGAGACCCAGTACTTC,CASSLLAGGVETQYF
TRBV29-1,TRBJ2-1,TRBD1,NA,TGCAGCGTTCGGGACAGCAGGACCTACAATGAGCAGTTCTTC,CSVRDSRTYNEQFF
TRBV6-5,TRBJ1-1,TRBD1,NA,TGTGCCAGCAGTTACTCGGGACAGTACACTACTGAAGCTTTCTTT,CASSYSGQYTTEAFF
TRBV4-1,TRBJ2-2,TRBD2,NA,TGCGCCAGCAGCCAAGACCCCTGGGGGGGGAGGAACACCGGGGAGCTGTTTTTT,CASSQDPWGGRNTGELFF
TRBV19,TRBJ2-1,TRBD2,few,TGTGCCAGTATCGCGACTAGCGAGCATGAGCAGTTCTTC,CASIATSEHEQFF
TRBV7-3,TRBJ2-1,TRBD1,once,TGTGCCAGCAGCTTATCCAGGGCAGGGGGCCCCTACAATGAGCAGTTCTTC,CASSLSRAGGPYNEQFF
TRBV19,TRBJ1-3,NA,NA,TGTGCCAGTAACCCCGGAGCGGAATTGGGAAACACCATATATTTT,CASNPGAELGNTIYF
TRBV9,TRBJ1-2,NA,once,TGTGCCAGCAGCGTAGCAGGGCAGGGCCCTCTTGTCACCTTC,CASSVAGQGPLVTF
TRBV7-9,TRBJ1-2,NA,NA,TGTGCCAGCAGCTTAGCTCGGGTTGGCTACACCTTC,CASSLARVGYTF
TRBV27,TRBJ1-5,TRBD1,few,TGTGCCAGCAGTAGGGACAGAAGTCAGCCCCAGCATTTT,CASSRDRSQPQHF
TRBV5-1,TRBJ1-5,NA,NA,TGCGCCAGCAGCCCGCGGGGGAATCAGCCCCAGCATTTT,CASSPRGNQPQHF
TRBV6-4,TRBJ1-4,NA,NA,TGTGCCAGCAGTCCGGAGGCTAATGAAAAACTGTTTTTT,CASSPEANEKLFF
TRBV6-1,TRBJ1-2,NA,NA,TGTGCCAGCAGTGAAGGGGGGCGGGGGGGACATGGCTACACCTTC,CASSEGGRGGHGYTF
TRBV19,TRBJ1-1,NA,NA,TGTGCCAGTAGCTCTTGGGGCATTAACACTGAAGCTTTCTTT,CASSSWGINTEAFF
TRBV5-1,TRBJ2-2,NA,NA,TGCGCCAGCAGCTTGTTACAGGGGAACACCGGGGAGCTGTTTTTT,CASSLLQGNTGELFF
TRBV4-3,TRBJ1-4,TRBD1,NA,TGCGCCAGCAGCCCCAAGGGCCCCGGGACAGGAGGAGAAAAACTGTTTTTT,CASSPKGPGTGGEKLFF
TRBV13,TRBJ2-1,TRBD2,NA,TGTGCCAGCAGCTTAGTAACTAGCGGGACCCGGATCAGCTCCTACAATGAGCAGTTCTTC,CASSLVTSGTRISSYNEQFF
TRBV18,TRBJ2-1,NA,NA,TGTGCCAGCTCACCACCGTCTAGTCGGGAGCAGTTCTTC,CASSPPSSREQFF
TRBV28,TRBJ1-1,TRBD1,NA,TGTGCCAGCAGTCCAAGACTCGGGACAGGGGGCACTGAAGCTTTCTTT,CASSPRLGTGGTEAFF
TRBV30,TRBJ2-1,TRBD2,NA,TGTGCCTGGAGCCCCCCAGCGGGAGGCCGCAATGAGCAGTTCTTC,CAWSPPAGGRNEQFF
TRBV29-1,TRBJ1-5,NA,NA,TGCAGCGTTGGGGGGGACGCGCCCCAGCATTTT,CSVGGDAPQHF
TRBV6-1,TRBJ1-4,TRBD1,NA,TGTGCCAGCAGTGAGGACAGGGGGGATGGAGAAAAACTGTTTTTT,CASSEDRGDGEKLFF
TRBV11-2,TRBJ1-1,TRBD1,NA,TGTGCCAGCAGTCGAGACAGGGGAACTGAAGCTTTCTTT,CASSRDRGTEAFF
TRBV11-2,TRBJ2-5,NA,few,TGTGCCAGCAGCGGGCCGGGGGAGACCCAGTACTTC,CASSGPGETQYF
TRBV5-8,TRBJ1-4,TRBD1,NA,TGTGCCAGCAGCTTGTTTCAGGGGGAAGGTACTAATGAAAAACTGTTTTTT,CASSLFQGEGTNEKLFF
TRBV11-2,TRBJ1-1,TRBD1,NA,TGTGCCAGCAGCGAGTGGACAGGGGATGAAGCTTTCTTT,CASSEWTGDEAFF
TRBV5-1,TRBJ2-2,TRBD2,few,TGCGCCAGCAGCTTGGCCGGGAGGGGCACCGGGGAGCTGTTTTTT,CASSLAGRGTGELFF
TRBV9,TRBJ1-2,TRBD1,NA,TGTGCCAGCAGCCGAGGACAGGGTACGGGTGGCTACACCTTC,CASSRGQGTGGYTF
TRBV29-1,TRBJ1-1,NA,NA,TGCAGCGCCAAGAACCTCCCAGGATGGGCCGCGGGGAACACTGAAGCTTTCTTT,CSAKNLPGWAAGNTEAFF
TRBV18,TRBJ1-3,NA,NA,TGTGCCAGCTCAACGACGGCCACAGGAGCCTCTGGAAACACCATATATTTT,CASSTTATGASGNTIYF
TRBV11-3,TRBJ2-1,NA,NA,TGTGCCAGCAGCTTGGACTACTACAATGAGCAGTTCTTC,CASSLDYYNEQFF
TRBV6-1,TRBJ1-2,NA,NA,TGTGCCAGCAGTGAAGGGCCGGGACTTAACTATGGCTACACCTTC,CASSEGPGLNYGYTF
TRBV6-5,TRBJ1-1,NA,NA,TGTGCCAGCACGTCGCCCGGCAGGGTAATGACTGAAGCTTTCTTT,CASTSPGRVMTEAFF
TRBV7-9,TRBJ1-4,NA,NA,TGTGCCAGCAGCCTCGCGGGGGGGGGTGAAAAACTGTTTTTT,CASSLAGGGEKLFF
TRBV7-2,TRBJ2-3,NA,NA,TGTGCCAGCAGCTGGAGCGCCAGCACAGATACGCAGTATTTT,CASSWSASTDTQYF